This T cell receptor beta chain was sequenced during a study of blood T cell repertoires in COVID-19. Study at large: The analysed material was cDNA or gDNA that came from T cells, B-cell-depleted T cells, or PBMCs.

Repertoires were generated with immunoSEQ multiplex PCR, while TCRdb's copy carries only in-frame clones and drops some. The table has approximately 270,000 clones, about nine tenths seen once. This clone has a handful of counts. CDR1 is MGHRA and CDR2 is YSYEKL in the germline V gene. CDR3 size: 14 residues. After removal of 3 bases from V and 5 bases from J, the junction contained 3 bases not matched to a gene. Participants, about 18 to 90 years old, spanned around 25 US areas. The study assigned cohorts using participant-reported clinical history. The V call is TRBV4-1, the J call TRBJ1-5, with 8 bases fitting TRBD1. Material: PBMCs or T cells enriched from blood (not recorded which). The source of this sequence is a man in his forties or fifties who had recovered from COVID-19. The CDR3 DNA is TGCGCCAGCAGCCACGGACAGGGCTATCAGCCCCAGCATTTT. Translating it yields CASSHGQGYQPQHF.